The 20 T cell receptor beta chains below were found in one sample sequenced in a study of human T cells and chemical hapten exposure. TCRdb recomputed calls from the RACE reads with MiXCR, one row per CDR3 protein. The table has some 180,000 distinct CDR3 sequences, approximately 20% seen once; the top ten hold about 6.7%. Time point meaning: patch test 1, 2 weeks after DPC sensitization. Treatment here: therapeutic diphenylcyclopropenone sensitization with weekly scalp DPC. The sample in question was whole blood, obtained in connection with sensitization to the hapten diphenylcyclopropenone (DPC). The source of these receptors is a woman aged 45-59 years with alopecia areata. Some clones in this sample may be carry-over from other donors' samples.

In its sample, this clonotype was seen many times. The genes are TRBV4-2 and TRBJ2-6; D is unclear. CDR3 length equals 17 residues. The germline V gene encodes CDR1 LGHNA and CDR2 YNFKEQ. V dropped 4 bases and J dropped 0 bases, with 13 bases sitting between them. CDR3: CASSRNEDNSGANVLTF. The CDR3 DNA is TGTGCCAGCAGCCGCAATGAAGACAACTCTGGGGCCAACGTCCTGACTTTC.

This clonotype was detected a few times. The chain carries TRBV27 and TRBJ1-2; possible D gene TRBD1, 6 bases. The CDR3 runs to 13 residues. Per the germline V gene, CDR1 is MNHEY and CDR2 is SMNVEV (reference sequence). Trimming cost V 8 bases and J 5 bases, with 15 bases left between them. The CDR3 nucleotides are TGTGCCAGCTCGCTGGGGGGCCGATATGGCTACACCTTC. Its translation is CASSLGGRYGYTF.

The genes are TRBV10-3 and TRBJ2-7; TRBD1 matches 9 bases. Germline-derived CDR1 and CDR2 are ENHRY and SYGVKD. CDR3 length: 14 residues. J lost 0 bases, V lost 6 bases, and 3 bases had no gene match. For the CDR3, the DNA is TGTGCCATCAGCCGGGACAGGGTCTCCTACGAGCAGTACTTC. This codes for CAISRDRVSYEQYF.

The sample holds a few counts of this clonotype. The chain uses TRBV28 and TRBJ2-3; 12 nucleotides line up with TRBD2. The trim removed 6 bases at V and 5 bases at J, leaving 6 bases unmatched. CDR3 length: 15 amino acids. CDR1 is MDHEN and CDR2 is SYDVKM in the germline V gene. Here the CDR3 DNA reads TGTGCCAGCAGGGTGACTAGCGGGAGTGTAGATACGCAGTATTTT. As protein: CASRVTSGSVDTQYF.

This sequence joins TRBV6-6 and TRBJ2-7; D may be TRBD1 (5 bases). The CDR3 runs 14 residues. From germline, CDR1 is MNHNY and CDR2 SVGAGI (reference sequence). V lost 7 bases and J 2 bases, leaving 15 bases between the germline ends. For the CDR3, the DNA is TGTGCCAGCACCAATGGCAGGGCCACCTACGAGCAGTACTTC. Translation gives CASTNGRATYEQYF.

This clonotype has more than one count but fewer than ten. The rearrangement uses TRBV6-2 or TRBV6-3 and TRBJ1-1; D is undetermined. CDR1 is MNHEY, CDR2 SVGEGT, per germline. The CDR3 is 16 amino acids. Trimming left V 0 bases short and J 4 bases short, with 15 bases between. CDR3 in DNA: TGTGCCAGCAGTTACTCTGAACGGAACTGGGTCACTGAAGCTTTCTTT. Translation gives CASSYSERNWVTEAFF.

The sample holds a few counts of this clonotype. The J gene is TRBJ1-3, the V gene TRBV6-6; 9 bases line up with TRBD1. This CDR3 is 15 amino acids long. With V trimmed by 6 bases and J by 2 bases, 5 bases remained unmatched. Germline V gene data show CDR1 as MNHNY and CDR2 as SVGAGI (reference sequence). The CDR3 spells CASSTRQGAGNTIYF. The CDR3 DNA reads TGTGCCAGCAGCACGAGACAGGGGGCTGGAAACACCATATATTTT.

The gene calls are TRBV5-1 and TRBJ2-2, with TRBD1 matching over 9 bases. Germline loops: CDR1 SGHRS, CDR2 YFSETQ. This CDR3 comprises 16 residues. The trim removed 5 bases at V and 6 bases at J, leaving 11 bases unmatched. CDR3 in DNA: TGCGCCAGCAGATATGGGACAGGGAAAGGAGCCGGGGAGCTGTTTTTT. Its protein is CASRYGTGKGAGELFF.

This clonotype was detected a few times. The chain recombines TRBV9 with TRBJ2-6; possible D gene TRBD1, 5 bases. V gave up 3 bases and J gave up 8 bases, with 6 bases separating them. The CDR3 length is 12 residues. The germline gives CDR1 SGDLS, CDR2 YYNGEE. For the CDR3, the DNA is TGTGCCAGCAGCGAGGGGACCAACGTCCTGACTTTC. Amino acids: CASSEGTNVLTF.

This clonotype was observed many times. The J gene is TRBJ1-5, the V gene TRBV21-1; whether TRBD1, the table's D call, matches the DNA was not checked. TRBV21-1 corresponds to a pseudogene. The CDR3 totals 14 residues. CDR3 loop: CANYRGRSNQPQHF. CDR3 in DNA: TGTGCCAACTACAGGGGGCGCAGCAATCAGCCCCAGCATTTT.

CDR3 sequence reads: CASSQEVFGFTGELFF. The CDR3, as DNA: TGTGCCAGCAGCCAAGAGGTATTCGGATTCACCGGGGAGCTGTTTTTT. V is TRBV4-2 and J is TRBJ2-2; D remains unclear. CDR1 and CDR2 (germline): LGHNA, YNFKEQ. The CDR3 contains 16 residues. V gave up 0 bases and J gave up 4 bases, with 12 bases separating them.

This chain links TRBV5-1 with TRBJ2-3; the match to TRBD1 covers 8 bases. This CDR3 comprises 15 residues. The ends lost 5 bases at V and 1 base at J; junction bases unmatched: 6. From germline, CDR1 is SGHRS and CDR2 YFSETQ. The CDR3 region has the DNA TGCGCCAGCAGGAAGACAGGGGATGGCACAGATACGCAGTATTTT. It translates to CASRKTGDGTDTQYF.

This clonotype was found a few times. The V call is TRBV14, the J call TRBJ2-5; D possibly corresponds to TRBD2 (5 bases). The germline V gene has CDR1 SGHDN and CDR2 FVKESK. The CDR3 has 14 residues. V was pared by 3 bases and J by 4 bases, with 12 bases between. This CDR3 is CASSHQTGRETQYF. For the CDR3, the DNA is TGTGCCAGCAGCCACCAGACGGGAAGAGAGACCCAGTACTTC.

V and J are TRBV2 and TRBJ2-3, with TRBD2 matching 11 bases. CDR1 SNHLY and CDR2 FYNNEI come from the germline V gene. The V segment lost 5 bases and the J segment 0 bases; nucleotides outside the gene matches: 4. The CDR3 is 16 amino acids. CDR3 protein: CASSPTSGSSTDTQYF. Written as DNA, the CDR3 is TGTGCCAGCAGTCCTACTAGCGGGAGTAGCACAGATACGCAGTATTTT.

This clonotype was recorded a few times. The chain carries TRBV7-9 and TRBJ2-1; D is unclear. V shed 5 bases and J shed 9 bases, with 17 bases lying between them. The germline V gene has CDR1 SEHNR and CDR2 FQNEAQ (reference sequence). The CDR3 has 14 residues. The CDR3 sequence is CASSRLAVVGEQFF. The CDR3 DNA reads TGTGCCAGCAGCCGTCTGGCCGTCGTCGGTGAGCAGTTCTTC.

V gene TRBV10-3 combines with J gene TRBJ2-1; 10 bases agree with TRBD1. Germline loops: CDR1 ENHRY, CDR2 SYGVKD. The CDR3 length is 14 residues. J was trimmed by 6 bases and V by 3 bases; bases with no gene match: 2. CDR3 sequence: CAISEGTGVNEQFF. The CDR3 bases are TGTGCCATCAGTGAAGGGACAGGGGTCAATGAGCAGTTCTTC.

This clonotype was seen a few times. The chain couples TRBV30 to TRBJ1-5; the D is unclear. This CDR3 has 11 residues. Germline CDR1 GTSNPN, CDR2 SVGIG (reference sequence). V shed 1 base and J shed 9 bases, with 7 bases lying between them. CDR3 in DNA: TGTGCCTGGAGTGCCTCAGGGCCCCAGCATTTT. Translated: CAWSASGPQHF. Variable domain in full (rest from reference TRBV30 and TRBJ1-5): SQTIHQWPATLVQPVGSPLSLECTVEGTSNPNLYWYRQAAGRGLQLLFYSVGIGQISSEVPQNLSASRPQDRQFILSSKKLLLSDSGFYLCAWSASGPQHFGDGTRLSIL.

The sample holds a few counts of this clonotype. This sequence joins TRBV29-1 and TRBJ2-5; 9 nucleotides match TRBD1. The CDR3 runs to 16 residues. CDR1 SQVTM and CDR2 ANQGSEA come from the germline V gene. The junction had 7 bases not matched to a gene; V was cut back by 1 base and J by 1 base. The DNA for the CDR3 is TGCAGCGTTGAAGCCCAGGGACAGGGACTCCAAGAGACCCAGTACTTC. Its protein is CSVEAQGQGLQETQYF. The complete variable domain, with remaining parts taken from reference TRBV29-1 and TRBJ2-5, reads SAVISQKPSRDICQRGTSLTIQCQVDSQVTMMFWYRQQPGQSLTLIATANQGSEATYESGFVIDKFPISRPNLTFSTLTVSNMSPEDSSIYLCSVEAQGQGLQETQYFGPGTRLLVL.

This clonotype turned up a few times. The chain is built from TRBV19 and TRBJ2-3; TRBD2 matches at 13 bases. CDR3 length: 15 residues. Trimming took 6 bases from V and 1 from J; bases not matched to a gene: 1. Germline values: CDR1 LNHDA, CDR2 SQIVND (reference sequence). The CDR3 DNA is TGTGCCAGTAGAGGACTAGCGGGGGGCACAGATACGCAGTATTTT. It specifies CASRGLAGGTDTQYF.

This CDR3 is CASSEWTSNTEAFF. The CDR3, as DNA: TGTGCCAGCAGCGAATGGACGTCGAACACTGAAGCTTTCTTT. This sequence joins TRBV11-1 and TRBJ1-1; unclear D gene. The CDR3 covers 14 residues. V was pared by 5 bases and J by 1 base, with 11 bases between. Per the germline V gene, CDR1 is SGHAT and CDR2 is FQDESV (reference sequence).